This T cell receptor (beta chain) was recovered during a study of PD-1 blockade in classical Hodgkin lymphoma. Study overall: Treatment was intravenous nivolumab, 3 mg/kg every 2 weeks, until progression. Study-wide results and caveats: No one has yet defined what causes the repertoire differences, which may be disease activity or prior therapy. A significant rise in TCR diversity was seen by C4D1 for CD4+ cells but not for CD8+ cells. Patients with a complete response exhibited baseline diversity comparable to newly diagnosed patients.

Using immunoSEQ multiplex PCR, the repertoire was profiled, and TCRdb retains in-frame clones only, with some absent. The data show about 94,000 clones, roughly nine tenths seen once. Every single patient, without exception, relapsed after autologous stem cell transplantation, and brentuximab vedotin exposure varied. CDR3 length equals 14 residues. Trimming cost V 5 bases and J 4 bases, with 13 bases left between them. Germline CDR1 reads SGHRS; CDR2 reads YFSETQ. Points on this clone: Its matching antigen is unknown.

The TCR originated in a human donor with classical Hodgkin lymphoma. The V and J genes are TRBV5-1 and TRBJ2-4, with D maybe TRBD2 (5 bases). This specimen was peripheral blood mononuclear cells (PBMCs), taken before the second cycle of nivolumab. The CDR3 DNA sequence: TGCGCCAGCAGTTTATCCGGGGTAAAAAACATTCAGTACTTC. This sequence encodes CASSLSGVKNIQYF.